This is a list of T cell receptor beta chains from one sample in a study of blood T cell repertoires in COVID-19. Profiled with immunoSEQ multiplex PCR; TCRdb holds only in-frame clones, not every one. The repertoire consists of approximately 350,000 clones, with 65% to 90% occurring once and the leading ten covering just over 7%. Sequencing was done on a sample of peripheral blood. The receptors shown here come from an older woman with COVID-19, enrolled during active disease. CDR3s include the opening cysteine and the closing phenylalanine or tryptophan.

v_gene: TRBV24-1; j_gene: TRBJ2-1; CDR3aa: CATSDFYGTSGGASYNEQFF
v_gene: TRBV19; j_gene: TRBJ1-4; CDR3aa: CASTKRGSTNEKLFF
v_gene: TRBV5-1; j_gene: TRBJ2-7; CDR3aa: CASSPPDRATEQYF
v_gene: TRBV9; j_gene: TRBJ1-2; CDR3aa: CASSPWTGDNGYTF
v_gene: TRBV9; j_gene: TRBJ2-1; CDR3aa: CASSETSGPSYNEQFF
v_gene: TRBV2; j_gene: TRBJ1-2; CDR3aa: CASSEGKLQGLGNGYTF
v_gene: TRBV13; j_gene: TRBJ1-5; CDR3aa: CASSLGQGAQPQHF
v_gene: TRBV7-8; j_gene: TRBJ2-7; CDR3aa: CASSFGTAFGSDYEQYF
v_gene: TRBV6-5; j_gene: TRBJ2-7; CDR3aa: CASRPFGTGSHEQYF
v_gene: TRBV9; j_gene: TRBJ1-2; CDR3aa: CASSTAPRTGGGYTF
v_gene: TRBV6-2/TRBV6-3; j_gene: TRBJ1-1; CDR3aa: CASSLDRGGTEAFF
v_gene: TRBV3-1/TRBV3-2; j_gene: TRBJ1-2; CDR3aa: CASRGTGLYGYTF
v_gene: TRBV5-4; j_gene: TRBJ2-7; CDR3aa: CASSLQTRGEQYF
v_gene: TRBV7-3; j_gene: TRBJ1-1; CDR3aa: CASSRDSEGTEAFF
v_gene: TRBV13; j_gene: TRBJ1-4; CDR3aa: CASSLGTVNYNEKLFF
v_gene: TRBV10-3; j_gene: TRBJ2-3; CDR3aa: CAIKEGSTDTQYF
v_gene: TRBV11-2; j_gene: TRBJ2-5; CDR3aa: CASSSREARETQYF
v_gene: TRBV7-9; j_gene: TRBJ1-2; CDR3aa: CASSWGGYTF
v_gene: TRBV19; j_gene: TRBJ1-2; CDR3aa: CASTSEDRVNGYTF
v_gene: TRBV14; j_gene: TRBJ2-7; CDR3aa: CASSRGQLGSYEQYF
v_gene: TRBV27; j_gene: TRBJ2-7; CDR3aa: CASSLGSGQVNYEQYF
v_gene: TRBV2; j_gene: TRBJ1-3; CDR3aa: CASSEWSSGNTIYF
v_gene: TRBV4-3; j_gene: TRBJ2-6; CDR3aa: CASSRVLQDAGANVLTF
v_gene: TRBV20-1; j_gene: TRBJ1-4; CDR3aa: CSASGGGPREKLFF
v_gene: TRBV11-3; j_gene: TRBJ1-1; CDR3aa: CASSRGQGETEAFF